Listed below are T cell receptor beta chains from one sample, sequenced in a study of cytomegalovirus exposure and HLA in healthy donors. Method: immunoSEQ multiplex PCR; TCRdb's copy keeps in-frame clones and lacks some. The table includes 200,000 to 250,000 clones, roughly 83% detected once. Sequencing was done on a sample of PBMCs. The receptors originated from a boy aged 2 to 10 in good health and CMV-seronegative. CDR3s include the opening cysteine and the closing phenylalanine or tryptophan. The order of the fields is D gene, J gene, CDR3 length, clone size, V gene, CDR3 protein, CDR3 DNA. The D gene is left open where the match is weak. Clone size, where shown, is once, few, many, or a class for clones that have expanded.

D gene: NA; J gene: TRBJ1-5; CDR3 length: 15; clone size: NA; V gene: TRBV19; CDR3 protein: CASSPGTRSPGPQHF; CDR3 DNA: TGTGCCAGTAGTCCTGGGACACGCAGCCCGGGGCCCCAGCATTTT
D gene: NA; J gene: TRBJ1-2; CDR3 length: 18; clone size: NA; V gene: TRBV4-2; CDR3 protein: CASSQGRYDQGGYYGYTF; CDR3 DNA: TGTGCCAGCAGCCAAGGACGCTACGACCAGGGAGGATACTATGGCTACACCTTC
D gene: NA; J gene: TRBJ1-1; CDR3 length: 12; clone size: NA; V gene: TRBV2; CDR3 protein: CASQGENTEAFF; CDR3 DNA: TGTGCCAGCCAGGGCGAGAACACTGAAGCTTTCTTT
D gene: TRBD1; J gene: TRBJ1-2; CDR3 length: 14; clone size: NA; V gene: TRBV30; CDR3 protein: CACKRQGAWYGYTF; CDR3 DNA: TGTGCCTGCAAGAGACAGGGGGCATGGTATGGCTACACCTTC
D gene: NA; J gene: TRBJ2-5; CDR3 length: 14; clone size: NA; V gene: TRBV2; CDR3 protein: CASSESRAKETQYF; CDR3 DNA: TGTGCCAGCAGTGAGAGCAGGGCAAAGGAGACCCAGTACTTC
D gene: NA; J gene: TRBJ1-5; CDR3 length: 16; clone size: NA; V gene: TRBV10-3; CDR3 protein: CAISESIRAGLGAQHF; CDR3 DNA: TGTGCCATCAGTGAGTCCATCAGAGCCGGGCTAGGGGCCCAGCATTTT
D gene: NA; J gene: TRBJ2-3; CDR3 length: 20; clone size: NA; V gene: TRBV10-1; CDR3 protein: CASSGRGNGTHPRYTDTQYF; CDR3 DNA: TGCGCCAGCAGTGGCAGGGGCAACGGGACCCACCCCCGTTACACAGATACGCAGTATTTT
D gene: NA; J gene: TRBJ1-2; CDR3 length: 15; clone size: once; V gene: TRBV25-1; CDR3 protein: CASSEFGEVGYGYTF; CDR3 DNA: TGTGCCAGCAGTGAATTTGGGGAGGTGGGCTATGGCTACACCTTC
D gene: NA; J gene: TRBJ2-7; CDR3 length: 17; clone size: NA; V gene: TRBV27; CDR3 protein: CASSLSRRGSGGFEQYF; CDR3 DNA: TGTGCCAGCAGTTTATCGAGGAGGGGCAGTGGGGGTTTCGAGCAGTACTTC
D gene: TRBD1; J gene: TRBJ1-2; CDR3 length: 11; clone size: NA; V gene: TRBV6-5; CDR3 protein: CASRQGVGYTF; CDR3 DNA: TGTGCCAGCCGACAGGGAGTAGGCTACACCTTC
D gene: NA; J gene: TRBJ2-3; CDR3 length: 14; clone size: NA; V gene: TRBV7-3; CDR3 protein: CASSLDRGTDTQYF; CDR3 DNA: TGTGCCAGCAGCTTAGACCGGGGCACAGATACGCAGTATTTT
D gene: NA; J gene: TRBJ2-3; CDR3 length: 13; clone size: few; V gene: TRBV7-9; CDR3 protein: CASSHEAGDTQYF; CDR3 DNA: TGTGCCAGCAGCCACGAGGCAGGGGATACGCAGTATTTT
D gene: TRBD1; J gene: TRBJ2-7; CDR3 length: 15; clone size: NA; V gene: TRBV7-9; CDR3 protein: CASSFALGQVIEQYF; CDR3 DNA: TGTGCCAGCAGCTTTGCGCTCGGACAGGTCATTGAGCAGTACTTC
D gene: NA; J gene: TRBJ2-3; CDR3 length: 12; clone size: NA; V gene: TRBV5-6; CDR3 protein: CASSPGWDTQYF; CDR3 DNA: TGTGCCAGCAGCCCAGGGTGGGATACGCAGTATTTT
D gene: TRBD1; J gene: TRBJ1-1; CDR3 length: 15; clone size: NA; V gene: TRBV6-1; CDR3 protein: CASSDLTGIGTEAFF; CDR3 DNA: TGTGCCAGCAGTGACTTGACAGGGATCGGCACTGAAGCTTTCTTT
D gene: NA; J gene: TRBJ2-3; CDR3 length: 15; clone size: NA; V gene: TRBV7-8; CDR3 protein: CASSKMAGSTDTQYF; CDR3 DNA: TGTGCCAGCAGCAAAATGGCGGGCAGCACAGATACGCAGTATTTT
D gene: NA; J gene: TRBJ2-1; CDR3 length: 15; clone size: NA; V gene: TRBV11-3; CDR3 protein: CASSSGPRGGNEQFF; CDR3 DNA: TGTGCCAGCAGCTCTGGGCCCCGCGGAGGGAATGAGCAGTTCTTC
D gene: NA; J gene: TRBJ1-6; CDR3 length: 14; clone size: NA; V gene: TRBV13; CDR3 protein: CASSSALENSPLHF; CDR3 DNA: TGTGCCAGCAGCTCCGCCTTGGAGAATTCACCCCTCCACTTT
D gene: TRBD2; J gene: TRBJ2-3; CDR3 length: 16; clone size: NA; V gene: TRBV5-4; CDR3 protein: CASSLDGLAATDTQYF; CDR3 DNA: TGTGCCAGCAGCTTGGACGGACTAGCGGCCACAGATACGCAGTATTTT
D gene: NA; J gene: TRBJ2-7; CDR3 length: 11; clone size: few; V gene: TRBV6-1; CDR3 protein: CASSESVEQYF; CDR3 DNA: TGTGCCAGCAGTGAAAGCGTGGAGCAGTACTTC
D gene: TRBD2; J gene: TRBJ2-1; CDR3 length: 15; clone size: once; V gene: TRBV15; CDR3 protein: CATSTPSGSYNEQFF; CDR3 DNA: TGTGCCACCAGCACCCCTAGCGGAAGTTACAATGAGCAGTTCTTC
D gene: TRBD2; J gene: TRBJ2-7; CDR3 length: 16; clone size: NA; V gene: TRBV18; CDR3 protein: CASSLRTGGTSYEQYF; CDR3 DNA: TGTGCCAGCTCACTAAGGACGGGAGGGACCTCCTACGAGCAGTACTTC
D gene: NA; J gene: TRBJ1-6; CDR3 length: 15; clone size: NA; V gene: TRBV19; CDR3 protein: CASSEQDSYNSPLHF; CDR3 DNA: TGTGCCAGTAGCGAGCAAGACTCCTATAATTCACCCCTCCACTTT
D gene: TRBD1; J gene: TRBJ1-2; CDR3 length: 15; clone size: NA; V gene: TRBV9; CDR3 protein: CASSVGQGTSYGYTF; CDR3 DNA: TGTGCCAGCAGCGTGGGACAGGGGACTTCCTATGGCTACACCTTC
D gene: NA; J gene: TRBJ1-5; CDR3 length: 15; clone size: NA; V gene: TRBV18; CDR3 protein: CASSPSSAVNQPQHF; CDR3 DNA: TGTGCCAGCTCACCGAGTTCGGCGGTAAATCAGCCCCAGCATTTT
D gene: NA; J gene: TRBJ1-2; CDR3 length: 14; clone size: NA; V gene: TRBV5-1; CDR3 protein: CASSLEMSNYGYTF; CDR3 DNA: TGCGCCAGCAGCTTGGAAATGAGTAACTATGGCTACACCTTC
D gene: NA; J gene: TRBJ1-1; CDR3 length: 15; clone size: NA; V gene: TRBV12-2; CDR3 protein: CASRLAFRRNTEAFF; CDR3 DNA: TGTGCAAGTCGCTTAGCATTCAGAAGGAACACTGAAGCTTTCTTT